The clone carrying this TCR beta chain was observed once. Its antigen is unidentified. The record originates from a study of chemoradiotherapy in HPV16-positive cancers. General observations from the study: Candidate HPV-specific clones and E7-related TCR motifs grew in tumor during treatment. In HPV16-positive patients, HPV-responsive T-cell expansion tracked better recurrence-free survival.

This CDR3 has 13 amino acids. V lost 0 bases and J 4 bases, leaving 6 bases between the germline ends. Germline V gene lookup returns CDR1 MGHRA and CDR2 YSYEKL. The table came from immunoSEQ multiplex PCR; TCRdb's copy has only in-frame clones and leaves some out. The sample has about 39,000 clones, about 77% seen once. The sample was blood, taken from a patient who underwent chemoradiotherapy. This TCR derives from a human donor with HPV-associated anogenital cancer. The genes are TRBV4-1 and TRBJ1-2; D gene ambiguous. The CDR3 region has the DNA TGCGCCAGCAGCCAAGAGGGTTTCTATGGCTACACCTTC. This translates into CASSQEGFYGYTF.